This T cell receptor beta chain was observed in a study of blood T cell repertoires in COVID-19. TCRdb's copy holds only in-frame clones and misses some; the assay was immunoSEQ multiplex PCR. Altogether about 58,000 clones are present, roughly nine tenths being singletons, with the ten largest covering roughly 8.3%. This clone was counted many times. The CDR3 is made up of 15 amino acids. Unmatched junction bases numbered 3, after V lost 0 bases and J lost 2 bases. Germline V gene sequence: CDR1 SGHRS, CDR2 YFSETQ. This TCR came from a woman between 65 and 79 years old with active COVID-19. The chain is built from TRBV5-1 and TRBJ2-7, with 9 bases that match TRBD2. The sample consisted of peripheral blood. The CDR3, as DNA: TGCGCCAGCAGCTTGGGTAGCGGGGGTACCTACGAGCAGTACTTC. The encoded protein is CASSLGSGGTYEQYF.